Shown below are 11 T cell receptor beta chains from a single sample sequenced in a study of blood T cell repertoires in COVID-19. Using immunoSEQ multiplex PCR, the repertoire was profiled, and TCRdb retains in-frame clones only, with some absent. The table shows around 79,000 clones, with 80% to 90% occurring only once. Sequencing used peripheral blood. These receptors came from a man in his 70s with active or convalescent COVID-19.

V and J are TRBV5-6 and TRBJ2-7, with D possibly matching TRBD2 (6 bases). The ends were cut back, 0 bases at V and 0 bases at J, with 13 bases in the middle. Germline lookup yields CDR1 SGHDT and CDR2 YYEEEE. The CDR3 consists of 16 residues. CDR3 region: CASSLVGLRSSYEQYF. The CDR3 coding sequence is TGTGCCAGCAGCTTGGTGGGACTGCGGAGCTCCTACGAGCAGTACTTC.

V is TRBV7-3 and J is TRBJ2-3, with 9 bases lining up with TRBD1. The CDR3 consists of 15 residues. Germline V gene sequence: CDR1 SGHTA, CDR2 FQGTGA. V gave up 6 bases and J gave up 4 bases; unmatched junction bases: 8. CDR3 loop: CASSRDRATADTQYF. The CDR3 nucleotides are TGTGCCAGCAGTAGGGACAGGGCTACGGCAGATACGCAGTATTTT.

Written as DNA, the CDR3 is TGTGCCACCAGTCAGGGACAGTCGAATTCACCCCTCCACTTT. It is translated as CATSQGQSNSPLHF. This chain links TRBV24-1 with TRBJ1-6; 7 positions agree with TRBD1. The CDR3 has 14 residues. V lost 6 bases, J lost 7 bases, and 5 bases stayed unmatched. The germline gives CDR1 KGHDR, CDR2 SFDVKD.

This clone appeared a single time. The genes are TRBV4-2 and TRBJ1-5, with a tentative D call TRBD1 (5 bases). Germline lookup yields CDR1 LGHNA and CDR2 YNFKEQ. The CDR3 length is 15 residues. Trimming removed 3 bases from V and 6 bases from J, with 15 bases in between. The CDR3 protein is CASSQESQGFQPQHF. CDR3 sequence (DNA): TGTGCCAGCAGCCAGGAATCCCAGGGTTTTCAGCCCCAGCATTTT.

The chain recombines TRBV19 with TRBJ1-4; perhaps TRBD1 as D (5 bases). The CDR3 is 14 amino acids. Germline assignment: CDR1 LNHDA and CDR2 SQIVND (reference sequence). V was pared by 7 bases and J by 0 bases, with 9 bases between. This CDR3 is CASKVTATNEKLFF. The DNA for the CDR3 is TGTGCCAGTAAAGTGACAGCAACTAATGAAAAACTGTTTTTT.

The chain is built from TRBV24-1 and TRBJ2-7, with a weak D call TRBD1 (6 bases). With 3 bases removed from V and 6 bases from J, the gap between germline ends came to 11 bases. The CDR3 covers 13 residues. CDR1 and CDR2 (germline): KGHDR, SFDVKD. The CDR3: CATSDPGQTEQYF. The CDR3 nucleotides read TGTGCCACCAGTGATCCTGGACAGACCGAGCAGTACTTC.

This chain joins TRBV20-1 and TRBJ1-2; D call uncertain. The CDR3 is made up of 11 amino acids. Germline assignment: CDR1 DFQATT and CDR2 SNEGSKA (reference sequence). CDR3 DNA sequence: TGCAGGACTCGGCATGCCTATGGCTACACCTTC. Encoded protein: CRTRHAYGYTF.

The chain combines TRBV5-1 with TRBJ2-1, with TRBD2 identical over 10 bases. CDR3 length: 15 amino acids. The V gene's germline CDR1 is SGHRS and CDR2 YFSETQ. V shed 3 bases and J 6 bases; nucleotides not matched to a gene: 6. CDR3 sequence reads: CASSSTSGYTNEQFF. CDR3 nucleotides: TGCGCCAGCAGCTCGACTAGCGGGTATACCAATGAGCAGTTCTTC.

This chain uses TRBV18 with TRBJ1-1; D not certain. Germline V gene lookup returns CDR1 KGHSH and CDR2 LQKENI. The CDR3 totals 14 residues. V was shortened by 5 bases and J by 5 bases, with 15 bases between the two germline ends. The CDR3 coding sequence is TGTGCCAGCTCATCTTGGGAGGAAATGACTGAAGCTTTCTTT. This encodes CASSSWEEMTEAFF.

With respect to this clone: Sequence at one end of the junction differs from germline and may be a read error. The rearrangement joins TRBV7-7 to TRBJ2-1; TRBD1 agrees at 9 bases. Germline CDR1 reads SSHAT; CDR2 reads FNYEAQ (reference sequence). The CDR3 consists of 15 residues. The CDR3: CASSPDRGGGNEQFF. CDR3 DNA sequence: TGTGCTAGCAGCCCGGACAGGGGAGGGGGAAATGAGCAGTTCTTC.

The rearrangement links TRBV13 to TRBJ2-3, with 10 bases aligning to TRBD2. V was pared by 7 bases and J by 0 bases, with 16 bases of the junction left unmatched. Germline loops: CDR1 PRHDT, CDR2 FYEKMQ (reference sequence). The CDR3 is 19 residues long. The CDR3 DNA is TGTGCCAGCATCCTCGGGGGACTAGCGAGCCCCACGAGCACAGATACGCAGTATTTT. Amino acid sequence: CASILGGLASPTSTDTQYF. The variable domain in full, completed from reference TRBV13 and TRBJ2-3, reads AAGVIQSPRHLIKEKRETATLKCYPIPRHDTVYWYQQGPGQDPQFLISFYEKMQSDKGSIPDRFSAQQFSDYHSELNMSSLELGDSALYFCASILGGLASPTSTDTQYFGPGTRLTVL.